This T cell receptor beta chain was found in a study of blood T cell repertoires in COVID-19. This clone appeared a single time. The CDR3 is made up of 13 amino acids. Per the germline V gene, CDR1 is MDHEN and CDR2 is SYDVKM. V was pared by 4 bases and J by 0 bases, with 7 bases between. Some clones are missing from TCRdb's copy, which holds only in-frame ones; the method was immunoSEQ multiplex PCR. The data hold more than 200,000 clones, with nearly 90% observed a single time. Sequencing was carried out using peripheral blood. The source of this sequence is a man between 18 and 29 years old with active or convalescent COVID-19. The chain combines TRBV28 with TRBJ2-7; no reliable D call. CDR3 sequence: CASSYSNSYEQYF. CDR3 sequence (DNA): TGTGCCAGCAGTTACTCAAACTCCTACGAGCAGTACTTC.